The TCR beta chain under discussion was sequenced for a study of T-cell memory formation after mild COVID-19. Study-wide points: The SARS-CoV-2 specificity of second-wave clones reaching peak at day 37 remained unverified. Clones contracting across day 15 to 85 had a balanced CD4/CD8 profile; later expanding clones leaned CD4+.

This CDR3 comprises 13 residues. The V end lost 0 bases, the J end lost 7 bases, and 9 bases lay between the germline ends. Per germline, CDR1 SGHTA and CDR2 FQGNSA. This clonotype was observed a few times. Its matching antigen is unknown. TCRdb passed the 5' RACE reads through MiXCR, listing each CDR3 protein once. The sample yields about 210,000 distinct CDR3 sequences, about 11% seen once. Sequencing used PBMCs or a T cell subset sorted from them (not recorded which). The gene calls are TRBV7-2 and TRBJ1-2; D unclear. This clonotype originated in a man between 18 and 35 years old who had mild COVID-19 (a few samples of this study predate the infection). Cell type and time point are not known. The CDR3 coding sequence is TGTGCCAGCAGCTTAGCAGGGAGGAGTGGCTACACCTTC. It translates to CASSLAGRSGYTF.